This T cell receptor beta chain was sequenced for a study of T-cell memory formation after mild COVID-19. Study-level information: Most TCR clusters belonged to a single donor.

This CDR3 spans 15 amino acids. Germline CDR1 is SGHTA and CDR2 is FQGNSA. V was shortened by 2 bases and J by 3 bases, with 13 bases between the two germline ends. On this clonotype itself: Its matching antigen is unknown.

5'RACE primed from the constant segment yielded TCR alpha and TCR beta cDNA libraries bearing sample barcodes and UMIs. Using its own MiXCR run on the 5' RACE reads, TCRdb lists one record per CDR3 protein. The sample has 250,000 to 300,000 distinct CDR3 sequences, around 8% seen once; the top ten hold approximately 22%. Findings and limits, study-wide: Later expanders leaned CD4+, whereas day 15 to 85 contracting clones were balanced CD4/CD8. The main location of contracting CD4+ clones was CM and EM, and that of contracting CD8+ clones was EMRA.

This sequence was found in a man aged 18-30 years who had mild COVID-19 (a few samples of this study predate the infection). Cell type and time point are not known. The sample comprised PBMCs or a T cell subset sorted from them (not recorded which). The chain combines TRBV7-2 with TRBJ1-2; the D is unclear. DNA for the CDR3: TGTGCCAGCAGCTTAATTGGAACAGCTCACTATGGCTACACCTTC. This sequence encodes CASSLIGTAHYGYTF. The full variable domain, its missing parts supplied by reference TRBV7-2 and TRBJ1-2, is GAGVSQSPSNKVTEKGKDVELRCDPISGHTALYWYRQSLGQGLEFLIYFQGNSAPDKSGLPSDRFSAERTGGSVSTLTIQRTQQEDSAVYLCASSLIGTAHYGYTFGSGTRLTVV.